The sample holds a few counts of the clone carrying this T cell receptor beta chain. TCRdb fed the reads into MiXCR, producing one record per CDR3 protein. The sample shows a few hundred thousand distinct CDR3 sequences, approximately 15% of them seen only once. The data derive from a study of T cell repertoires in cytomegalovirus infection. V was trimmed by 1 base and J by 4 bases, leaving 10 bases between them. Germline V CDR1 and CDR2: SGHVS, FNYEAQ. This CDR3 spans 14 amino acids. The chain employs TRBV7-6 and TRBJ1-1; a weak D match, TRBD1 (5 bases). Sequences were obtained from CD8+ T cells from PBMCs. The source is a human donor in good health (CMV status not recorded). Some clones in this sample may be carry-over from other donors' samples. CDR3 protein: CASSLGGVRTEAFF. The CDR3 DNA reads as TGTGCCAGCAGCTTAGGAGGGGTTCGCACTGAAGCTTTCTTT.